The following is a T cell receptor (beta chain) sequence with its context. The antigen is not known. This entry belongs to a study of glioma-infiltrating T cells after dendritic cell vaccination. Turning to the study itself: Dendritic cell vaccination trial patients had either newly diagnosed or recurrent glioblastoma. General observations from the study: Survival was not directly related to TCR clonality in these patients.

Up to about 2 ug genomic DNA was used for TCRB CDR3 amplification. Primers: 60 V beta forward and 13 J beta reverse. Only in-frame clones appear in the TCRdb table, and some are missing; sequencing was by immunoSEQ multiplex PCR. The sample holds over 80,000 clones; about 90% are singletons and the top ten take roughly 3.1%. This CDR3 has 15 residues. V lost 7 bases and J 4 bases, leaving 19 bases between the germline ends. Germline lookup yields CDR1 MNHEY and CDR2 SMNVEV (reference sequence). The source material was blood, sampled before dendritic cell vaccination. This TCR derives from a human donor with glioblastoma. This chain links TRBV27 with TRBJ1-1; D is ambiguous. The DNA for the CDR3 is TGTGCCAGCAACCCCAGCGGTGGATCGAGCACTGAAGCTTTCTTT. It encodes CASNPSGGSSTEAFF.